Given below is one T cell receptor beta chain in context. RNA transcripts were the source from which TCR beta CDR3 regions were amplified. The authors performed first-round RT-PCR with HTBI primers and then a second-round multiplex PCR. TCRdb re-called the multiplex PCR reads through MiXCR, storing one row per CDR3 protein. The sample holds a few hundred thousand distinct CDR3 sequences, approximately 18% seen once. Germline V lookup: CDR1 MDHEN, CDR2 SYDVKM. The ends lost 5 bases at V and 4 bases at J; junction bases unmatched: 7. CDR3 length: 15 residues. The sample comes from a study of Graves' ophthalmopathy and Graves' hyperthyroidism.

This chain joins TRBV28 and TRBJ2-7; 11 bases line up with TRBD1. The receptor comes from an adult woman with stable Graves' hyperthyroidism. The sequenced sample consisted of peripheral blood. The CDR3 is CASSDPGQGDYEQYF. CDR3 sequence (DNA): TGTGCCAGCAGTGATCCGGGACAGGGGGATTACGAGCAGTACTTC.